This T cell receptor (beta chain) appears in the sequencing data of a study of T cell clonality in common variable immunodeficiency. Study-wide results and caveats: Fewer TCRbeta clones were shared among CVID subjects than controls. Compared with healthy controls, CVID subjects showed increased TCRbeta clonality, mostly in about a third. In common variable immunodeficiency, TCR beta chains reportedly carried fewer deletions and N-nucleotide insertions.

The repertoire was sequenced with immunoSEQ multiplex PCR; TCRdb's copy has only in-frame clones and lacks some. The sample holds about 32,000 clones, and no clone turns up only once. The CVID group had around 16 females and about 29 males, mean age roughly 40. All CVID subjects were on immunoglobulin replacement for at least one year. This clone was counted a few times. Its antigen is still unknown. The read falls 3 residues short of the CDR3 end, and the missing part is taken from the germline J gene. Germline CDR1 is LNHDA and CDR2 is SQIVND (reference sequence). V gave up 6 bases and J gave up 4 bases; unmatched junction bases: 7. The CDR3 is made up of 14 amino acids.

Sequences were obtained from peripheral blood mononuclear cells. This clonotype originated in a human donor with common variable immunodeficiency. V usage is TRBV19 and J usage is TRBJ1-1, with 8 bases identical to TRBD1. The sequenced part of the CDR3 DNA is TGTGCCAGTAGCAAGACAGGGGCCGGCACTGAA. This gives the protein CASSKTGAGTE. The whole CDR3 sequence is CASSKTGAGTEAFF.